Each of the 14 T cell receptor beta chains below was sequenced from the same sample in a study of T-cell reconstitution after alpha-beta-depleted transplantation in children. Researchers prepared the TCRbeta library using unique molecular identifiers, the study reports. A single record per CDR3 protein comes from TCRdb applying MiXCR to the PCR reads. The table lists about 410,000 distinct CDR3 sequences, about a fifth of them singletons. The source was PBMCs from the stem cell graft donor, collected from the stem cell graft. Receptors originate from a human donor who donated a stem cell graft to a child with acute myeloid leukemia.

This CDR3 is CASSYSPGTPGNTIYF. The CDR3 region has the DNA TGTGCCAGCAGTTACTCGCCCGGGACACCTGGAAACACCATATATTTT. This chain links TRBV6-5 with TRBJ1-3; tentatively, D is TRBD1 (6 bases). Germline CDR1 MNHEY, CDR2 SVGAGI. This CDR3 region has 16 residues. V was cut by 0 bases and J by 2 bases, with 11 bases left in between.

The CDR3 bases are TGCGCCAGCAGCTTATTGACAGGCGGAGAGACCCAGTACTTC. The encoded protein is CASSLLTGGETQYF. V gene TRBV5-1 combines with J gene TRBJ2-5; D may be TRBD1 (6 bases). With 2 bases removed from V and 4 bases from J, the gap between germline ends came to 12 bases. There are 14 residues in the CDR3. Germline V gene lookup returns CDR1 SGHRS and CDR2 YFSETQ. Using reference TRBV5-1 and TRBJ2-5 for the parts outside the CDR3, the full variable domain is KAGVTQTPRYLIKTRGQQVTLSCSPISGHRSVSWYQQTPGQGLQFLFEYFSETQRNKGNFPGRFSGRQFSNSRSEMNVSTLELGDSALYLCASSLLTGGETQYFGPGTRLLVL.

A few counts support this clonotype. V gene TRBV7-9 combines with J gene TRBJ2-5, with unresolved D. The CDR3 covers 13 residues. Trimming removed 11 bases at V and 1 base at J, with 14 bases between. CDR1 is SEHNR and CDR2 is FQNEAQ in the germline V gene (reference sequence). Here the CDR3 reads CAGASGFQETQYF. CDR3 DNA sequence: TGTGCCGGTGCTTCAGGATTCCAAGAGACCCAGTACTTC.

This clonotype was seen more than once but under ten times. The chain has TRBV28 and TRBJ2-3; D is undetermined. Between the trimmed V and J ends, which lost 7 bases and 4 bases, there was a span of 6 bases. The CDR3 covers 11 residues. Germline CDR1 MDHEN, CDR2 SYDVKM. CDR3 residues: CASNTPDTQYF. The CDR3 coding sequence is TGTGCCAGCAATACCCCAGATACGCAGTATTTT.

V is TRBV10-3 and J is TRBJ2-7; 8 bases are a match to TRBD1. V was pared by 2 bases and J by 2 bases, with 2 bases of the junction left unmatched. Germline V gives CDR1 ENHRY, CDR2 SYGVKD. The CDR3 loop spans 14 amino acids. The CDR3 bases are TGTGCCATCAGTGAGACAGGGGGAGCCTACGAGCAGTACTTC. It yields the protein CAISETGGAYEQYF.

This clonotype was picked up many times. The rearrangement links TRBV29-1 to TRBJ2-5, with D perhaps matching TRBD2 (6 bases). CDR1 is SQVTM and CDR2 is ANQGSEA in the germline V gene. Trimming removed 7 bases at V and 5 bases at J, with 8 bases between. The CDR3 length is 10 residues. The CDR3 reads CSGREETQYF. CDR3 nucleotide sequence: TGCAGCGGGAGGGAGGAGACCCAGTACTTC.

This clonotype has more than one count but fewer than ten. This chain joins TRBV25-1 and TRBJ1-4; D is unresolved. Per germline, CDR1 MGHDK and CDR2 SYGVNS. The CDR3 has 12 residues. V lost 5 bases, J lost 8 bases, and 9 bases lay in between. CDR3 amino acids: CASSSLREKLFF. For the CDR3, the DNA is TGTGCCAGCAGTTCGTTACGGGAAAAACTGTTTTTT.

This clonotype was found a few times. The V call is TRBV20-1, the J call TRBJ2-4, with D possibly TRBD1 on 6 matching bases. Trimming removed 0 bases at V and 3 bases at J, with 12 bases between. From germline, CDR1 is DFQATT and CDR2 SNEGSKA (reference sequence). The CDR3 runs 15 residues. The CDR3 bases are TGCAGTGCTAGAGAACCACAGGGTGGCAAAAACATTCAGTACTTC. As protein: CSAREPQGGKNIQYF.

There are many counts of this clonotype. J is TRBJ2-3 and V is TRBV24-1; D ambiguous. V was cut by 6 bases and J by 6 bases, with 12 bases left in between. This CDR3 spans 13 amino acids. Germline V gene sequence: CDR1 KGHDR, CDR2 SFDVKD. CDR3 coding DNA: TGTGCCACCAGTCCTGCCCTCGGGGATACGCAGTATTTT. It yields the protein CATSPALGDTQYF.

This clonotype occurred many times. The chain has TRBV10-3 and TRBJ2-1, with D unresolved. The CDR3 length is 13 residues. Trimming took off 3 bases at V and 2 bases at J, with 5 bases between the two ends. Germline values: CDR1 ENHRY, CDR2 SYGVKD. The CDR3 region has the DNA TGTGCCATCAGTGACCCAGCCTACAATGAGCAGTTCTTC. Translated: CAISDPAYNEQFF.

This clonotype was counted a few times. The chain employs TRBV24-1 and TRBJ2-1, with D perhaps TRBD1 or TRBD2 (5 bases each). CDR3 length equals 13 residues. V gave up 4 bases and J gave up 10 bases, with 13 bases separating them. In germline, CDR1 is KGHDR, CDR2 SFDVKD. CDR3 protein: CATSEPGAGEQFF. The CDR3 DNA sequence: TGTGCCACCAGTGAGCCCGGGGCTGGGGAGCAGTTCTTC.

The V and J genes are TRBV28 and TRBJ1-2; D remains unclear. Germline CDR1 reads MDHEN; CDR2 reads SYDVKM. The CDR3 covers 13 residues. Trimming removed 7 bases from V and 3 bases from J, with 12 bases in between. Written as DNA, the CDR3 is TGTGCCAGCAAGGTAGAAGGCTACTATGGCTACACCTTC. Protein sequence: CASKVEGYYGYTF.

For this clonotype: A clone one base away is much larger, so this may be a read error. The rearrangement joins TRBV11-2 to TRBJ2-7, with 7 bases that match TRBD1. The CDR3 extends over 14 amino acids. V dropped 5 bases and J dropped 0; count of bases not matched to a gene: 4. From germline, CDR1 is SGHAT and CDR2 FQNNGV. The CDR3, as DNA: TGTGCCAGCAGCCAGGACAGGAGCTCCTACGAGCAGTACTTC. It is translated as CASSQDRSSYEQYF. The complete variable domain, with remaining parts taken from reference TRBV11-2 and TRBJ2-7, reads EAGVAQSPRYKIIEKRQSVAFWCNPISGHATLYWYQQILGQGPKLLIQFQNNGVVDDSQLPKDRFSAERLKGVDSTLKIQPAKLEDSAVYLCASSQDRSSYEQYFGPGTRLTVT.

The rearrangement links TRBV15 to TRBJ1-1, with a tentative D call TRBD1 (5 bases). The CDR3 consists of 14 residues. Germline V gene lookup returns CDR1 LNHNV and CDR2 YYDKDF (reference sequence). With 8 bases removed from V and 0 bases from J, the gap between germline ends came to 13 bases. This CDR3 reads CATSIDSLNTEAFF. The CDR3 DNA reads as TGTGCCACCTCTATCGACAGCCTGAACACTGAAGCTTTCTTT.